This passage covers 26 T cell receptor beta chains from one sample sequenced in a study of blood T cell repertoires in COVID-19. This table comes from immunoSEQ multiplex PCR, and its TCRdb copy is limited to in-frame clones, with some not included. Among about 140,000 clones listed, approximately 86% were seen once. Sequencing was done on a sample of peripheral blood. The receptors were gathered from a woman between 50 and 59 years old with acute or convalescent COVID-19.

The V call is TRBV19, the J call TRBJ2-2; 10 positions agree with TRBD1. V gave up 6 bases and J gave up 4 bases; unmatched junction bases: 5. Germline CDR1 is LNHDA and CDR2 is SQIVND (reference sequence). The CDR3 runs to 15 residues. CDR3 amino acids: CASSTGTGVTGELFF. The CDR3 DNA reads as TGTGCCAGTAGCACCGGGACAGGGGTCACCGGGGAGCTGTTTTTT.

The chain links TRBV19 to TRBJ1-1, with 8 bases matching TRBD1. Germline trimming cut 8 bases from V and 1 base from J; bases unmatched to any gene: 3. Germline V CDR1 and CDR2: LNHDA, SQIVND (reference sequence). This CDR3 contains 13 residues. In DNA, the CDR3 is TGTGCCAGTTCGACAGGGGCGAACACTGAAGCTTTCTTT. This encodes CASSTGANTEAFF.

The chain uses TRBV7-9 and TRBJ2-7, with 8 bases matching TRBD1. The CDR3 runs 17 residues. Germline CDR1 SEHNR, CDR2 FQNEAQ (reference sequence). The J segment lost 4 bases and the V segment lost 2 bases, leaving 13 bases of the junction unmatched. CDR3 nucleotide sequence: TGTGCCAGCAGCTTAAAGGTTCTCGCAGGGGGCCTGTACGAGCAGTACTTC. Protein: CASSLKVLAGGLYEQYF.

The rearrangement joins TRBV14 to TRBJ1-2; no clear D. This CDR3 spans 14 amino acids. V lost 1 base and J lost 4, with 10 bases in between. Germline V lookup: CDR1 SGHDN, CDR2 FVKESK. CDR3 loop: CASSQASDFYGYTF. CDR3 sequence (DNA): TGTGCCAGCAGCCAAGCCAGTGATTTCTATGGCTACACCTTC.

This clone was counted a single time. This chain uses TRBV4-2 with TRBJ2-7; the match to TRBD1 covers 10 bases. In germline, CDR1 is LGHNA, CDR2 YNFKEQ. Trimming took 2 bases from V and 3 from J; bases not matched to a gene: 4. The CDR3 sequence is 15 residues long. In nucleotides, the CDR3 is TGTGCCAGCAGCCAATCCAGGACAGGGGGCTACGAGCAGTACTTC. This sequence encodes CASSQSRTGGYEQYF.

This chain connects TRBV27 to TRBJ2-2, with D perhaps matching TRBD2 (6 bases). Germline CDR1 MNHEY, CDR2 SMNVEV (reference sequence). There are 14 residues in the CDR3. V lost 3 bases and J 6 bases, leaving 11 bases between the germline ends. CDR3 protein: CASSLGGRAGELFF. The CDR3 region has the DNA TGTGCCAGCAGTTTGGGGGGTCGGGCCGGGGAGCTGTTTTTT.

The chain joins TRBV7-9 to TRBJ2-3; 10 nucleotides match TRBD1. The CDR3 loop spans 17 amino acids. The J segment lost 3 bases and the V segment lost 5 bases, leaving 11 bases of the junction unmatched. Germline assignment: CDR1 SEHNR and CDR2 FQNEAQ (reference sequence). The CDR3 sequence is CASSPPLRDRGTDTQYF. The DNA for the CDR3 is TGTGCCAGCAGCCCACCACTCCGGGACAGGGGAACAGATACGCAGTATTTT.

The rearrangement uses TRBV5-5 and TRBJ1-4, with TRBD1 as a possible D gene (6 bases). V was trimmed by 2 bases and J by 6 bases, leaving 8 bases between them. The CDR3 totals 13 residues. Germline-derived CDR1 and CDR2 are SGHKS and YYEKEE (reference sequence). The CDR3 region has the DNA TGTGCCAGCAGCTTAGGGGGGGATGAAAAACTGTTTTTT. Translating gives CASSLGGDEKLFF. Full variable domain (outside the CDR3, taken from reference TRBV5-5 and TRBJ1-4): DAGVTQSPTHLIKTRGQQVTLRCSPISGHKSVSWYQQVLGQGPQFIFQYYEKEERGRGNFPDRFSARQFPNYSSELNVNALLLGDSALYLCASSLGGDEKLFFGSGTQLSVL.

The chain carries TRBV6-5 and TRBJ1-4, with TRBD1 identical over 7 bases. The CDR3 sequence is 16 residues long. CDR1 is MNHEY, CDR2 SVGAGI, per germline. The V and J ends lost 2 bases and 5 bases, in that order; junction bases with no gene match: 8. The CDR3 is CASSYGDRTENEKLFF. CDR3 nucleotide sequence: TGTGCCAGCAGTTACGGGGACAGAACCGAGAATGAAAAACTGTTTTTT.

This chain joins TRBV19 and TRBJ1-1, with D possibly TRBD1 on 5 matching bases. CDR1 and CDR2 (germline): LNHDA, SQIVND (reference sequence). V gave up 10 bases and J gave up 8 bases, with 20 bases separating them. The CDR3 totals 13 residues. Here the CDR3 DNA reads TGTGCCACCACGGAATTTCGGGGGTTGGAAGCTTTCTTT. It is translated as CATTEFRGLEAFF. Based on the CDR3 plus reference TRBV19 and TRBJ1-1, the full variable domain is DGGITQSPKYLFRKEGQNVTLSCEQNLNHDAMYWYRQDPGQGLRLIYYSQIVNDFQKGDIAEGYSVSREKKESFPLTVTSAQKNPTAFYLCATTEFRGLEAFFGQGTRLTVV.

This clone was seen just once. The chain recombines TRBV7-9 with TRBJ1-6; D is perhaps TRBD1 (6 bases). Trimming took off 3 bases at V and 9 bases at J, with 9 bases between the two ends. The CDR3 is 13 amino acids. Germline CDR1 SEHNR, CDR2 FQNEAQ (reference sequence). CDR3 sequence (DNA): TGTGCCAGCAGCTTTCAGGGGAGTTCACCCCTCCACTTT. This sequence encodes CASSFQGSSPLHF. Drawing the rest from reference TRBV7-9 and TRBJ1-6, the complete variable domain is DTGVSQNPRHKITKRGQNVTFRCDPISEHNRLYWYRQTLGQGPEFLTYFQNEAQLEKSRLLSDRFSAERPKGSFSTLEIQRTEQGDSAMYLCASSFQGSSPLHFGNGTRLTVT.

V gene TRBV11-2 combines with J gene TRBJ1-1; no definite D call. V dropped 1 base and J dropped 8 bases, with 11 bases sitting between them. The V gene's germline CDR1 is SGHAT and CDR2 FQNNGV. This CDR3 is 13 amino acids long. The CDR3 DNA follows: TGTGCCAGCAGCTTAGCTCGGCCGGGGGAAGCTTTCTTT. It codes for CASSLARPGEAFF.

The genes are TRBV2 and TRBJ1-6, with 7 bases identical to TRBD1. The CDR3 extends over 14 amino acids. With 5 bases clipped from V and 4 bases from J, the junction kept 2 bases outside the gene matches. Per germline, CDR1 SNHLY and CDR2 FYNNEI. The CDR3 sequence: CASSLGQYNSPLHF. CDR3 in DNA: TGTGCCAGCAGTTTGGGACAGTATAATTCACCCCTCCACTTT.

The chain couples TRBV29-1 to TRBJ2-1; 13 bases fit TRBD2. Germline trimming cut 7 bases from V and 5 bases from J; bases unmatched to any gene: 8. CDR1 and CDR2 from the germline V gene are SQVTM and ANQGSEA. CDR3 size: 15 residues. Here the CDR3 reads CSGDMGTSGDNEQFF. The CDR3 nucleotides are TGCAGCGGGGACATGGGGACTAGCGGGGACAATGAGCAGTTCTTC.

The chain employs TRBV7-9 and TRBJ1-2; the match to TRBD1 covers 7 bases. The CDR3 sequence is 15 residues long. The junction had 10 bases not matched to a gene; V was cut back by 4 bases and J by 5 bases. Germline values: CDR1 SEHNR, CDR2 FQNEAQ (reference sequence). The CDR3: CASSSLGQELYGYTF. The CDR3, as DNA: TGTGCCAGCAGCTCCCTCGGACAGGAACTTTATGGCTACACCTTC.

V gene TRBV4-2 combines with J gene TRBJ1-2, with a possible D match to TRBD1 (5 bases). Germline CDR1 reads LGHNA; CDR2 reads YNFKEQ. Between the trimmed V and J ends, which lost 0 bases and 8 bases, there was a span of 7 bases. This CDR3 region has 12 residues. The CDR3 DNA reads as TGTGCCAGCAGCCAAGAAGGGGAAGGCTACACCTTC. It yields the protein CASSQEGEGYTF.

This CDR3 reads CAWSVRTRDNEQFF. The CDR3 nucleotides read TGTGCCTGGAGTGTACGAACTAGGGACAATGAGCAGTTCTTC. V usage is TRBV30 and J usage is TRBJ2-1, with D possibly being TRBD2 (5 bases). In germline, CDR1 is GTSNPN, CDR2 SVGIG (reference sequence). The CDR3 consists of 14 residues. Trimming cost V 0 bases and J 5 bases, with 11 bases left between them.

The chain links TRBV4-1 to TRBJ1-5; D is unresolved. V was cut by 1 base and J by 2 bases, with 9 bases left in between. The CDR3 runs to 15 residues. Germline V gives CDR1 MGHRA, CDR2 YSYEKL. The CDR3 region has the DNA TGCGCCAGCAGCCAAGCTTTTTCGGGCAATCAGCCCCAGCATTTT. The encoded protein is CASSQAFSGNQPQHF.

The chain has TRBV5-4 and TRBJ1-2; 8 bases line up with TRBD1. Germline V gene data show CDR1 as SGHNT and CDR2 as YYREEE (reference sequence). The J segment lost 7 bases and the V segment lost 3 bases, leaving 11 bases of the junction unmatched. This CDR3 contains 15 residues. CDR3 in amino acids: CASSSSRQGAGGYTF. CDR3 sequence (DNA): TGTGCCAGCAGCTCGAGCCGGCAGGGGGCGGGTGGCTACACCTTC.

The chain recombines TRBV10-2 with TRBJ1-1; D not certain. CDR1 and CDR2 (germline): WSHSY, SAAADI. This CDR3 has 13 residues. Between the trimmed V and J ends, which lost 7 bases and 7 bases, there was a span of 16 bases. In DNA, the CDR3 is TGCGCCAGCAAAGGTCGGGATCGAGGTGAAGCTTTCTTT. Its translation: CASKGRDRGEAFF.

The rearrangement uses TRBV24-1 and TRBJ2-5, with 8 bases aligning to TRBD2. J lost 5 bases, V lost 6 bases, and 1 base had no gene match. CDR3 length: 12 residues. Germline V lookup: CDR1 KGHDR, CDR2 SFDVKD. CDR3 DNA sequence: TGTGCCACCAGTCCGGGGGGGGAGACCCAGTACTTC. Its translation: CATSPGGETQYF.

The chain joins TRBV18 to TRBJ2-3, with 9 positions matching TRBD1. The CDR3 runs to 13 residues. V lost 5 bases to trimming and J lost 6 bases; unmatched junction nucleotides: 3. The germline CDR1 and CDR2 sequences are KGHSH and LQKENI. The CDR3 nucleotides are TGTGCCAGCTCAGCCGACAGGGGGGATACGCAGTATTTT. Protein: CASSADRGDTQYF.

This chain connects TRBV14 to TRBJ2-7, with D maybe TRBD1 (5 bases). The CDR3 totals 14 residues. The germline V and J ends were trimmed by 4 bases and 2 bases, with 12 bases remaining between them. Germline V gene lookup returns CDR1 SGHDN and CDR2 FVKESK. CDR3 amino acids: CASSPRTSPYEQYF. In DNA form, the CDR3 reads TGTGCCAGCAGCCCTAGGACATCTCCCTACGAGCAGTACTTC.

The CDR3 sequence: CASSVRANEKLFF. DNA for the CDR3: TGTGCCAGCAGTGTGAGAGCTAATGAAAAACTGTTTTTT. The V and J genes are TRBV27 and TRBJ1-4; D remains unclear. V gave up 5 bases and J gave up 3 bases, with 7 bases separating them. There are 13 residues in the CDR3. CDR1 MNHEY and CDR2 SMNVEV come from the germline V gene (reference sequence).

About this clone: The identical CDR3 is also encoded by other nucleotide sequences in the sample. The CDR3 sequence is CASSQGLAGGPSTDTQYF. CDR3 bases: TGTGCCAGCAGCCAGGGACTAGCGGGAGGGCCTAGCACAGATACGCAGTATTTT. V usage is TRBV4-2 and J usage is TRBJ2-3, with 16 bases identical to TRBD2. J gave up 0 bases and V 3 bases, and 3 bases lay outside the gene matches. This CDR3 is built from 18 residues. Germline V lookup: CDR1 LGHNA, CDR2 YNFKEQ.

J is TRBJ1-3 and V is TRBV10-3; maybe TRBD1 (5 bases). The CDR3 length is 14 residues. Germline loops: CDR1 ENHRY, CDR2 SYGVKD. With 5 bases removed from V and 6 bases from J, the gap between germline ends came to 14 bases. Here the CDR3 reads CAISFDGGKNTIYF. Here the CDR3 DNA reads TGTGCCATCAGTTTCGACGGGGGGAAAAACACCATATATTTT.